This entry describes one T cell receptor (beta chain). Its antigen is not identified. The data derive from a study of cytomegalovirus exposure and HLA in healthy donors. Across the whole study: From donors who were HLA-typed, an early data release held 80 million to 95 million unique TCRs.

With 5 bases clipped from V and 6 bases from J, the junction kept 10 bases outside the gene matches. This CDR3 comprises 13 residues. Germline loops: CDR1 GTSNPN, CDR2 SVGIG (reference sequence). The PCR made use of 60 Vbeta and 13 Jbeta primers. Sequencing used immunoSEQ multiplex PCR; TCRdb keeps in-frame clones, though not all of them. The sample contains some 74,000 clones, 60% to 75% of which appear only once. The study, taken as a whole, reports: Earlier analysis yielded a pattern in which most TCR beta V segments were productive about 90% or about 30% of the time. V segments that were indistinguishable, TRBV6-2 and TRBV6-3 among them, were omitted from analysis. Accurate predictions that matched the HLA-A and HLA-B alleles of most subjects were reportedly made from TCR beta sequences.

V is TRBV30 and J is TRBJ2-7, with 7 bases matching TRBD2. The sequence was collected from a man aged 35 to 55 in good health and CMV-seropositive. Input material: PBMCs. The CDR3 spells CAWVGTTLGEQYF. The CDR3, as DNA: TGTGCCTGGGTCGGGACTACTCTGGGCGAGCAGTACTTC.